Below are 18 T cell receptor beta chains sequenced from a single sample in a study of identical twins. MiXCR, applied by TCRdb to the 5' RACE reads, yields one record per CDR3 protein. In the table there are around 250,000 distinct CDR3 sequences, approximately 12% of which are singletons. This sample also belongs to another study, concerning yellow fever vaccine responses in identical twins.

The sample consisted of memory (CD45RO+) T cells sorted from blood. These receptors all come from a woman aged 18-35 years in good health.

This chain links TRBV28 with TRBJ2-7; TRBD1 agrees at 9 bases. V lost 5 bases to trimming and J lost 6 bases; unmatched junction nucleotides: 11. There are 15 residues in the CDR3. Germline V gene data show CDR1 as MDHEN and CDR2 as SYDVKM. CDR3 loop: CASSGMGTGLGEQYF. The CDR3 region has the DNA TGTGCCAGCAGTGGGATGGGGACAGGGTTAGGCGAGCAGTACTTC. Complete variable domain (other parts from reference TRBV28 and TRBJ2-7): DVKVTQSSRYLVKRTGEKVFLECVQDMDHENMFWYRQDPGLGLRLIYFSYDVKMKEKGDIPEGYSVSREKKERFSLILESASTNQTSMYLCASSGMGTGLGEQYFGPGTRLTVT.

This clonotype was found a few times. This sequence joins TRBV5-1 and TRBJ2-7; 9 nucleotides align to TRBD1. Germline V gives CDR1 SGHRS, CDR2 YFSETQ. This CDR3 contains 13 residues. With V trimmed by 3 bases and J by 6 bases, 4 bases remained unmatched. The CDR3 nucleotides read TGCGCCAGCAGCTCGGGGACAGGGCTCGAGCAGTACTTC. As protein: CASSSGTGLEQYF.

The V call is TRBV28, the J call TRBJ2-7; D possibly corresponds to TRBD1 (5 bases). Trimming took 5 bases from V and 9 from J, leaving 14 bases between them. Germline V gene lookup returns CDR1 MDHEN and CDR2 SYDVKM. This CDR3 is 12 amino acids long. CDR3 amino acids: CASSPRQRRQYF. CDR3 nucleotide sequence: TGTGCCAGCAGTCCCCGACAGAGGAGGCAGTACTTC.

At least ten counts were recorded for this clonotype. The rearrangement uses TRBV7-2 and TRBJ1-5; D gene ambiguous. V was pared by 1 base and J by 4 bases, with 5 bases between. The CDR3 has 13 amino acids. Germline lookup yields CDR1 SGHTA and CDR2 FQGNSA. This CDR3 reads CASSLGRNQPQHF. Here the CDR3 DNA reads TGTGCCAGCAGCTTAGGGAGAAATCAGCCCCAGCATTTT.

The chain couples TRBV13 to TRBJ2-3; the D call may be TRBD1 or TRBD2 (6 bases each). Deletions cut 2 bases from V and 3 bases from J, with 12 bases between. CDR3 length equals 15 residues. CDR1 and CDR2 from the germline V gene are PRHDT and FYEKMQ (reference sequence). CDR3 amino acids: CASSLRRGWTDTQYF. Here the CDR3 DNA reads TGTGCCAGCAGCTTAAGGAGGGGGTGGACAGATACGCAGTATTTT.

This rearrangement joins TRBV10-3 to TRBJ2-7, with D perhaps being TRBD1 or TRBD2 (5 bases each). With 7 bases removed from V and 7 bases from J, the gap between germline ends came to 20 bases. Germline loops: CDR1 ENHRY, CDR2 SYGVKD. The CDR3 is 14 amino acids. CDR3 loop: CAITPGGGVGEQYF. DNA of the CDR3: TGTGCCATCACCCCCGGTGGGGGAGTAGGGGAGCAGTACTTC.

V usage is TRBV7-3 and J usage is TRBJ2-3; TRBD1 aligns across 8 bases. Germline lookup yields CDR1 SGHTA and CDR2 FQGTGA. Germline trimming cut 5 bases from V and 5 bases from J; bases unmatched to any gene: 3. The CDR3 is 13 amino acids. CDR3 coding DNA: TGTGCCAGCAGCGGACAGGGTGGAGATACGCAGTATTTT. It codes for CASSGQGGDTQYF.

A few counts support this clonotype. This chain connects TRBV11-2 to TRBJ2-3, with 9 bases lining up with TRBD1. Germline CDR1 and CDR2: SGHAT and FQNNGV. CDR3 length: 15 amino acids. Trimming removed 2 bases from V and 1 base from J; junction bases left unmatched: 1. CDR3 sequence (DNA): TGTGCCAGCAGCTTATGGGACAGGGGCACAGATACGCAGTATTTT. Translation: CASSLWDRGTDTQYF.

This clonotype was recorded a few times. This chain uses TRBV3-1 with TRBJ2-3, with 13 nucleotides matching TRBD2. The CDR3 extends over 20 amino acids. Germline CDR1 and CDR2: LGHDT and YNNKEL (reference sequence). V was clipped by 0 bases and J by 1 base; unmatched bases: 10. DNA of the CDR3: TGTGCCAGCAGCCAAGATCTCCCGGGACTAGCGGGGAGGGGCACAGATACGCAGTATTTT. Translation: CASSQDLPGLAGRGTDTQYF.

This clonotype turned up a few times. The chain uses TRBV20-1 and TRBJ2-2; tentative D call: TRBD1 (6 bases). The ends were cut back, 3 bases at V and 0 bases at J, with 11 bases in the middle. Germline V lookup: CDR1 DFQATT, CDR2 SNEGSKA (reference sequence). The CDR3 contains 15 residues. The CDR3: CSASYGGTNTGELFF. CDR3 bases: TGCAGTGCTAGTTATGGGGGCACGAACACCGGGGAGCTGTTTTTT.

The genes are TRBV13 and TRBJ2-3, with 11 bases fitting TRBD2. Germline trimming cut 11 bases from V and 6 bases from J; bases unmatched to any gene: 22. Germline CDR1 is PRHDT and CDR2 is FYEKMQ (reference sequence). This CDR3 has 18 residues. CDR3 bases: TGTGCCCTCTGTTTAGGGGGCGGACTAGCGGGTGGTATGGATACGCAGTATTTT. It translates to CALCLGGGLAGGMDTQYF.

Only a few counts were recorded for this clonotype. The chain has TRBV9 and TRBJ2-2, with a possible D match to TRBD2 (6 bases). With 0 bases removed from V and 4 bases from J, the gap between germline ends came to 10 bases. The CDR3 is 15 amino acids. Per germline, CDR1 SGDLS and CDR2 YYNGEE. The CDR3 region is CASSVGVGGTGELFF. The DNA of the CDR3 is TGTGCCAGCAGCGTAGGGGTCGGGGGCACCGGGGAGCTGTTTTTT.

This clonotype has a handful of counts. V is TRBV6-5 and J is TRBJ1-3; no clear D. The CDR3 spans 14 residues. Per germline, CDR1 MNHEY and CDR2 SVGAGI. The germline V and J ends were trimmed by 2 bases and 1 base, with 6 bases remaining between them. CDR3 amino acids: CASSYGVSGNTIYF. For the CDR3, the DNA is TGTGCCAGCAGTTACGGGGTGTCTGGAAACACCATATATTTT.

The rearrangement uses TRBV6-1 and TRBJ2-4, with TRBD2 matching over 8 bases. Germline CDR1 MNHNS, CDR2 SASEGT. The CDR3 has 17 amino acids. V was pared by 4 bases and J by 3 bases, with 11 bases of the junction left unmatched. The CDR3 DNA reads TGTGCCAGCAGTGCCCTTTCGACTAGCGTTGGCAAAAACATTCAGTACTTC. This gives the protein CASSALSTSVGKNIQYF.

The chain employs TRBV27 and TRBJ2-4; 11 positions match TRBD2. Germline V lookup: CDR1 MNHEY, CDR2 SMNVEV (reference sequence). The CDR3 is made up of 17 amino acids. J lost 2 bases, V lost 0 bases, and 3 bases had no gene match. The CDR3 DNA reads as TGTGCCAGCAGTTTATCAGCTAGCGGGAGGCCCAAAAACATTCAGTACTTC. Translated: CASSLSASGRPKNIQYF.

This clonotype was observed a handful of times. The chain combines TRBV2 with TRBJ2-7; 7 nucleotides line up with TRBD2. This CDR3 comprises 15 residues. Germline V gene data show CDR1 as SNHLY and CDR2 as FYNNEI. The trim removed 3 bases at V and 5 bases at J, leaving 10 bases unmatched. The CDR3 reads CASSEASGSVHEQYF. CDR3 in DNA: TGTGCCAGCAGTGAGGCTAGCGGAAGCGTCCACGAGCAGTACTTC.

Only a few counts were recorded for this clonotype. This chain connects TRBV6-1 to TRBJ2-6, with D perhaps assigned TRBD1 or TRBD2 (6 bases each). V was clipped by 4 bases and J by 3 bases, with 13 bases between them. The germline CDR1 and CDR2 sequences are MNHNS and SASEGT. CDR3 length: 16 residues. CDR3 DNA: TGTGCCAGCAGTGCGATACAGGGAGGTGGGGCCAACGTCCTGACTTTC. This gives the protein CASSAIQGGGANVLTF.

This clonotype was seen at least ten times. The chain combines TRBV11-2 with TRBJ2-2; unclear D gene. CDR1 and CDR2 (germline): SGHAT, FQNNGV. CDR3 length: 18 amino acids. V was trimmed by 5 bases and J by 6 bases, leaving 25 bases between them. CDR3 sequence reads: CASSLGRVHSVHAGELFF. The CDR3, as DNA: TGTGCCAGCAGCCTGGGCCGGGTCCATTCAGTTCATGCCGGGGAGCTGTTTTTT.